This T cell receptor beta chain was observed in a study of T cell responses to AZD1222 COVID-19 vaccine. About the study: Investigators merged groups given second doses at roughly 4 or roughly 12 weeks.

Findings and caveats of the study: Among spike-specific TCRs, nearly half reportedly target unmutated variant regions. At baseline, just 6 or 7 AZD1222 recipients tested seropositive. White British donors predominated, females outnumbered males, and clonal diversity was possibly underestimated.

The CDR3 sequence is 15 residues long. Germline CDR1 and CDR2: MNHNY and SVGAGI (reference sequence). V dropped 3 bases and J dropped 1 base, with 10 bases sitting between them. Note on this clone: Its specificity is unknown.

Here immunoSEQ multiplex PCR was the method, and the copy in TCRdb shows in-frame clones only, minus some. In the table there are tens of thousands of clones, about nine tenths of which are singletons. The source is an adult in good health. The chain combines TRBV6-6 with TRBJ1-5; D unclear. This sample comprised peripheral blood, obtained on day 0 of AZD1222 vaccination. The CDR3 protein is CASSYGMGSNQPQHF. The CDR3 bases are TGTGCCAGCAGTTATGGAATGGGGAGCAATCAGCCCCAGCATTTT.